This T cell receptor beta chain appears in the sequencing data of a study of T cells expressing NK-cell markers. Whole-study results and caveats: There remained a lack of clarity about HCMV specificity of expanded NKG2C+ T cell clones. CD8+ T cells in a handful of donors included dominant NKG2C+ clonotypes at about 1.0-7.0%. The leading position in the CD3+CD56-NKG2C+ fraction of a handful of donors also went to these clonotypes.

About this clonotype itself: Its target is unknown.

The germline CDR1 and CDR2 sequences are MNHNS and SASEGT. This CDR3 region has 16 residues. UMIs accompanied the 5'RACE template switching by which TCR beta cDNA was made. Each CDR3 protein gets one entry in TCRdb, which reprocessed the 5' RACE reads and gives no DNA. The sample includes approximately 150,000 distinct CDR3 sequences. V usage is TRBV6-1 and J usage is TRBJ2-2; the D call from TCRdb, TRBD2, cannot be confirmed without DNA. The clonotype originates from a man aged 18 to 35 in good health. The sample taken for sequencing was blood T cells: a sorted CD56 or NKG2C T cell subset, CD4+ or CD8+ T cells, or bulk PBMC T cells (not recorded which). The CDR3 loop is CASSEVGTRYTGELFF.